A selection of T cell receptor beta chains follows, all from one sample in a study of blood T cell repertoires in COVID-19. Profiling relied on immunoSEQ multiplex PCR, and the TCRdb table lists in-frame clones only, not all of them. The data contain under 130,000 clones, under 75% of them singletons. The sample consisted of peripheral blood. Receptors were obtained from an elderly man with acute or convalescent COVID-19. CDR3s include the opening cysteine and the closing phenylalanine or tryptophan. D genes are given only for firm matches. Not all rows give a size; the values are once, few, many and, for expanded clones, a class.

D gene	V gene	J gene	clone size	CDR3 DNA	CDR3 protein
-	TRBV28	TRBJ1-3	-	TGTGCCAGCAGCGACCCGGACATAAACCTCTCTGGAAACACCATATATTTT	CASSDPDINLSGNTIYF
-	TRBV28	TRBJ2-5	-	TGTGCCAGCAGTCGGCGTTCCGGGAGTGAGACCCAGTACTTC	CASSRRSGSETQYF
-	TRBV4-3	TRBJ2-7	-	TGCGCCAGCAGCCAAGTCGCCGGGGACTACGAGCAGTACTTC	CASSQVAGDYEQYF
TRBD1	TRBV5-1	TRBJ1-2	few	TGCGCCAGCAGCTTGGGACAGGGGAACTATGGCTACACCTTC	CASSLGQGNYGYTF
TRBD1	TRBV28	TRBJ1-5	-	TGTGCCAGCCTATCAGGGGGCCAGCCCCAGCATTTT	CASLSGGQPQHF
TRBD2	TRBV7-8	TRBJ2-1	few	TGTGCCAGCAGCTGGAGGGGACTAGCGGACTACAATGAGCAGTTCTTC	CASSWRGLADYNEQFF
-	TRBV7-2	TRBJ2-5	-	TGTGCCAGCAGCACAAATAATCCGGGACAAGAGACCCAGTACTTC	CASSTNNPGQETQYF
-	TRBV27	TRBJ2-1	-	TGTGCCAGCGGGAAGACAGTTAGCTCCTACAATGAGCAGTTCTTC	CASGKTVSSYNEQFF
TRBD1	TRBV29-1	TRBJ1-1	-	TGCAGCTCCCGGACAGGGCCATCGGGAACTGAAGCTTTCTTT	CSSRTGPSGTEAFF
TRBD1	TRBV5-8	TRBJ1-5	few	TGTGCCAGCAGCTTAGGGGACAGGTCGGGCAATCAGCCCCAGCATTTT	CASSLGDRSGNQPQHF
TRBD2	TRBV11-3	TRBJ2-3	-	TGTGCCAGCAGCTCCGGGACTAACACAGATACGCAGTATTTT	CASSSGTNTDTQYF
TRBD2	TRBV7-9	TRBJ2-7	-	TGTGCCAGCAGCTTAGAGGCGAGCGGGGGAACCTACGAGCAGTACTTC	CASSLEASGGTYEQYF
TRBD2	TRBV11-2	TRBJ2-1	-	TGTGCCAGCAGGCCTACACTAGCGGCCAATGAGCAGTTCTTC	CASRPTLAANEQFF
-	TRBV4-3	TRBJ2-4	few	TGCGCCAGCAGCCAAGATCTCAGGAACATAGCCAAAAACATTCAGTACTTC	CASSQDLRNIAKNIQYF
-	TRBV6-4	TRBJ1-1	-	TGTGCCAGCAGTGAAACGGGGTACACTGAAGCTTTCTTT	CASSETGYTEAFF
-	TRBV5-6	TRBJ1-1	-	TGTGCCAGCAGCTTGTGGCCCCCGGGGGGAGCTTTCTTT	CASSLWPPGGAFF
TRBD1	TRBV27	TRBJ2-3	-	TGTGCCAGCACCCTACAGGGGACAGATACGCAGTATTTT	CASTLQGTDTQYF
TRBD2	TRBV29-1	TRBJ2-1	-	TGCAGCGTAGCCGGGGCTAGCGGACTCCCCTACAATGAGCAGTTCTTC	CSVAGASGLPYNEQFF
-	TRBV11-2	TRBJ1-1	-	TGTGCCAGCAGCACGTCCAGGGGAGCTTTCTTT	CASSTSRGAFF
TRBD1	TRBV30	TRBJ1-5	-	TGTGCCTGGAGTCATAGGACAGGGGGTCAGCCCCAGCATTTT	CAWSHRTGGQPQHF
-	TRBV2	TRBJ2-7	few	TGTGCCAGCAGTGGTCTAAACGAGCAGTACTTC	CASSGLNEQYF
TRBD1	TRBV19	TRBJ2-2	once	TGTGCCAGCTTTCCGGGGACAGCTAACACCGGGGAGCTGTTTTTT	CASFPGTANTGELFF
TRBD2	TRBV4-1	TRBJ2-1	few	TGCGCCAGCACCAGAGGACTAGCGGATTACAATGAGCAGTTCTTC	CASTRGLADYNEQFF
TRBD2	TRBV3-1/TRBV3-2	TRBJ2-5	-	TGTGCCAGCAGCCATGTACTAGCGGGAGGGACCCAGTACTTC	CASSHVLAGGTQYF
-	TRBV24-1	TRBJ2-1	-	TGTGCCACCAGTGATTTCTCTAGCGACCCCTACAATGAGCAGTTCTTC	CATSDFSSDPYNEQFF
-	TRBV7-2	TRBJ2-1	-	TGTGCCAGCAGCTTAGTCAGGGGTGGCAATGAGCAGTTCTTC	CASSLVRGGNEQFF
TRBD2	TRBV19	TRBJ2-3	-	TGTGCCAGTAGTATGGGAGGGACAGATACGCAGTATTTT	CASSMGGTDTQYF
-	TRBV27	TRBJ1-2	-	TGTGCCAGCAGTTTAGCGGGGTCCTATGGCTACACCTTC	CASSLAGSYGYTF
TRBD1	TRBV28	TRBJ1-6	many	TGTGCCAGCATTAATCCGGGACAGCTATATAATTCACCCCTCCACTTT	CASINPGQLYNSPLHF
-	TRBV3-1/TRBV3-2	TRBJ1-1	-	TGTGCCAGCAGCCAAGATTGGACGGGGGACACTGAAGCTTTCTTT	CASSQDWTGDTEAFF
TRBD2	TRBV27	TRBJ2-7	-	TGTGCCACCAAGGGACTAGCGGACTACGAGCAGTACTTC	CATKGLADYEQYF
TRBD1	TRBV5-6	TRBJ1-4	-	TGTGCCAGCTCCTACAGGGGAAAACTGTTTTTT	CASSYRGKLFF
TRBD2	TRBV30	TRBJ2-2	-	TGTGCCTGGAGTGTACTCCTAGCGGGAGGTACGACCGGGGAGCTGTTTTTT	CAWSVLLAGGTTGELFF
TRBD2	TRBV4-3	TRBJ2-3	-	TGCGCCAGCAGCCCATTTGGACTAGCGGGAGATTTAAGCACAGATACGCAGTATTTT	CASSPFGLAGDLSTDTQYF
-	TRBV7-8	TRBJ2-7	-	TGTGCCAGCAGCCCGAACGCACTCCAGCAGTACTTC	CASSPNALQQYF
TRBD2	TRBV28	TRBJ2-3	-	TGTGCCAGCAGTTTTCTAGCGGGAGGATCAAATACGCAGTATTTT	CASSFLAGGSNTQYF
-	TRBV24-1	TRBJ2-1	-	TGTGCCACCAGTGAACCCAGGGGTAACTACAATGAGCAGTTCTTC	CATSEPRGNYNEQFF
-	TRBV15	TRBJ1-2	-	TGTGCCACCAGCAGAGATCCCCTCGACAGCTATGGCTACACCTTC	CATSRDPLDSYGYTF
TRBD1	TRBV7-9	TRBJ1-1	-	TGTGCCAGCGGGGGGACAGTTTTTATGAACACTGAAGCTTTCTTT	CASGGTVFMNTEAFF
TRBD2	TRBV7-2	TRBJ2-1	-	TGTGCCAGCAGCTCGGGACTAGCGGGCACCTATGAGCAGTTCTTC	CASSSGLAGTYEQFF
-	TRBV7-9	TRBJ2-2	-	TGTGCCAGCAGCCGGGAGTCCAACACCGGGGAGCTGTTTTTT	CASSRESNTGELFF
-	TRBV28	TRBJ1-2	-	TGTGCCAGCAAAGCAGGGCTCTATGGCTACACCTTC	CASKAGLYGYTF
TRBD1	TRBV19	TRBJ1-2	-	TGTGCCAGTAGAAGTCTCGAGACAGGGGGCCCACGGAGTGGCTACACCTTC	CASRSLETGGPRSGYTF
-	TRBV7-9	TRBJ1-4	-	TGTGCCAGCAGCTTAGTTATAGGGGCGACTAATGAAAAACTGTTTTTT	CASSLVIGATNEKLFF
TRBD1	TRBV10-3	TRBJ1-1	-	TGTGCCATCAGTGAAAGGACAGGGGCAGCTTTCTTT	CAISERTGAAFF
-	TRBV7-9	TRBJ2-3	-	TGTGCCAGCAGCTCTTCTTATACGCAGTATTTT	CASSSSYTQYF
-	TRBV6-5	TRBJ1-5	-	TGTGCCAGCAGCCTGGGGGGGCCCCAGCCCCAGCATTTT	CASSLGGPQPQHF